This TCR beta chain appears in the sequencing data of a study of identifying expanded T cells in peripheral blood. The study's findings and limits: Across healthy donors, higher total template counts meant significantly greater roughly two-week count variance. Roughly 1.1 clones differed between technical replicates, versus approximately 17 and 20 over time.

The method was immunoSEQ multiplex PCR; TCRdb's version includes in-frame clones alone and lacks a portion of them. The profile shows more than 80,000 clones, about nine tenths of them singletons. In regard to this clone: The target antigen is unknown.

No infections or other immune events were documented during collection. Deletions cut 7 bases from V and 0 bases from J, with 12 bases between. Germline values: CDR1 MGHRA, CDR2 YSYEKL. CDR3 length: 14 amino acids. The TCR was taken from a person between 18 and 70 years old in good health. The V and J genes are TRBV4-1 and TRBJ2-5; D remains ambiguous. The sequencing input was blood. This CDR3 is CASTQEPYQETQYF. In DNA form, the CDR3 reads TGCGCCAGCACCCAGGAGCCCTACCAAGAGACCCAGTACTTC.